The rows below give T cell receptor beta chains drawn from one sample of a study. One entry per CDR3 protein, called by TCRdb with MiXCR from the 5' RACE reads. This table has about 43,000 distinct CDR3 sequences, roughly 22% appearing once. Sequenced material: Tregs sorted from a lymph node. The receptors were sampled from a female donor with breast cancer. CDR3s include the opening cysteine and the closing phenylalanine or tryptophan. The D gene is left open where the match is weak. A row's size may be missing; if present it is once, few, many or a size class.

cdr3_nt cdr3_aa d_call v_call clone_size j_call
TGTGCCAGCAGTTTAAGGGGGTACACTGAAGCTTTCTTT CASSLRGYTEAFF NA TRBV28 NA TRBJ1-1
TGTGCCAGCAGCCCGTGGAGGGGGAACCAAGAGACCCAGTACTTC CASSPWRGNQETQYF NA TRBV4-2 many TRBJ2-5
TGCGCCAGCAGCTCCGGACTAGCGGGAGCTGGGAATGAGCAGTTCTTC CASSSGLAGAGNEQFF TRBD2 TRBV5-1 few TRBJ2-1
TGCAGTGCTAGGTCCATCCACGGAGGCCACGAGCAGTACTTC CSARSIHGGHEQYF NA TRBV20-1 few TRBJ2-7
TGCGCCAGCAGCCTAGGACTAGCGGACTTCCAAGAGACCCAGTACTTC CASSLGLADFQETQYF TRBD2 TRBV4-1 few TRBJ2-5
TGCGCCAGCAGCCCCCGGGACAGCCCGATCTCTGGGGCCAACGTCCTGACTTTC CASSPRDSPISGANVLTF TRBD1 TRBV4-3 many TRBJ2-6
TGCGCCAGCAGCCAAGTTTTTCAGGGGTGGGCTGAAGCTTTCTTT CASSQVFQGWAEAFF NA TRBV4-1 NA TRBJ1-1
TGCACCAGCAGCCCAACGAATAGGGTCCAGCCCCAGCATTTT CTSSPTNRVQPQHF NA TRBV10-2 NA TRBJ1-5
TGTGCCAGCAGTGATCAGGCGGCTAGCACAGATACGCAGTATTTT CASSDQAASTDTQYF NA TRBV2 few TRBJ2-3
TGCAGCGTTGAAGATCCGGGGGGTAGCTCCTACGAGCAGTACTTC CSVEDPGGSSYEQYF TRBD2 TRBV29-1 many TRBJ2-7
TGCAGTGCTGCCGGCGGGGCCCTACGCGGTGAGCAGTTCTTC CSAAGGALRGEQFF NA TRBV20-1 NA TRBJ2-1
TGTGCCAGCAGGCCGGACTCCGGGGAGCTGTTTTTT CASRPDSGELFF NA TRBV7-9 few TRBJ2-2
TGCGCCAGCAGCCCGACGCCACGGCGGGAGTTTTTGGACGAGCAGTACTTC CASSPTPRREFLDEQYF TRBD2 TRBV4-1 many TRBJ2-7
TGTGCCAGCACCCCTCGGGGGGGAGAGACCCAGTACTTC CASTPRGGETQYF TRBD2 TRBV2 NA TRBJ2-5
TGTGCCAGCAGCTTAGGCAGTTTACAGTTCTTC CASSLGSLQFF NA TRBV7-8 NA TRBJ2-1
TGTGCCAGCAGTGGTTATAGAGGCTACGAGCAGCACTTC CASSGYRGYEQHF NA TRBV12-3/TRBV12-4 NA TRBJ2-7
TGTGCCAGCAGCTCAGGCCGGGAGGGGTCCGGGGAGCTGTTTTTT CASSSGREGSGELFF TRBD2 TRBV25-1 NA TRBJ2-2
TGTGCCAGCAGCGACGGGGGCGCAGATACGCAGTATTTT CASSDGGADTQYF NA TRBV9 NA TRBJ2-3
TGTGCCAGCAGCCCCGGGACTCTGAGGAACACTGAAGCTTTCTTT CASSPGTLRNTEAFF NA TRBV28 many TRBJ1-1
TGTGCCAGCAGCAAGACAGGGGGCATGAACACTGAAGCTTTCTTT CASSKTGGMNTEAFF TRBD1 TRBV9 few TRBJ1-1
TGTGCCAGCAGCTGGACTAGCGGGTTGGATGAGCAGTTCTTC CASSWTSGLDEQFF TRBD2 TRBV7-2 NA TRBJ2-1
TGCGCCAGCAGTTATGAGCCGCTCGGCAATCAGCCCCAGCATTTT CASSYEPLGNQPQHF NA TRBV5-1 medium-sized TRBJ1-5
TGTGCCAGCAGCCCGACAGGGGGCGTCACCGGGGAGCTGTTTTTT CASSPTGGVTGELFF TRBD1 TRBV7-9 NA TRBJ2-2
TGCAGTGGGGTACAGGGATTATTGGATACGCAGTATTTT CSGVQGLLDTQYF NA TRBV20-1 few TRBJ2-3
TGCGCCAGCAGGGCCGGGACAGGGAATAATTCACCCCTCCACTTT CASRAGTGNNSPLHF TRBD1 TRBV4-1 NA TRBJ1-6
TGCGCCAGCAGCCAAGGCCATGGGGGTAAGACCTACGAGCAGTACTTC CASSQGHGGKTYEQYF NA TRBV4-1 many TRBJ2-7
TGTGCCAGCAGTCGGAATATACTAGGTCTTGAGCAGTTCTTC CASSRNILGLEQFF NA TRBV28 many TRBJ2-1
TGCAGCGTTGCGAACGGGATGGACTACAATGAGCAGTTCTTC CSVANGMDYNEQFF NA TRBV29-1 NA TRBJ2-1
TGTGCCAGCAGTTTCAACCCGGGGGGTTACAATGAGCAGCTCTTC CASSFNPGGYNEQLF TRBD2 TRBV6-5 NA TRBJ2-1
TGTGCCAGCAGTAGGGGACAGACATCGGGGGTATATGAAAAACTGTTTTTT CASSRGQTSGVYEKLFF TRBD1 TRBV6-5 medium-sized TRBJ1-4
TGTGCCAGCAGTGTTAAAGGCCGCCTCAGAACCTTC CASSVKGRLRTF NA TRBV28 NA TRBJ1-2
TGTGCCAGCAGCCTACAGGGGTACGAGCAGTACTTC CASSLQGYEQYF TRBD1 TRBV6-5 many TRBJ2-7
TGCGCCAGCAGCGCTGGACAGCACAACACTGAAGCTTTCTTT CASSAGQHNTEAFF NA TRBV5-1 NA TRBJ1-1
TGCAGTGCTAGCCGGGACAGTGGAACCTTCTATGGCTACACCTTC CSASRDSGTFYGYTF TRBD1 TRBV20-1 NA TRBJ1-2
TGTGCCAGCATCGGACTAGCGGGACTTAGCTCCTACGAGCAGTACTTC CASIGLAGLSSYEQYF TRBD2 TRBV6-2/TRBV6-3 many TRBJ2-7
TGCGCCAGCAGCCAACAGGGCCTAGACTATGGCTACACCTTC CASSQQGLDYGYTF NA TRBV4-1 many TRBJ1-2
TGTGCCAGCTCACCACCCCTTAGACAAGAGACCCAGTACTTC CASSPPLRQETQYF NA TRBV18 NA TRBJ2-5
TGTGCCAGCAGCTTAGGACAGGGTGCCTACGAGCAGTACTTC CASSLGQGAYEQYF TRBD1 TRBV7-6 many TRBJ2-7
TGTGCCAGCAGCCTCGGTCGACAGGGCACTGAAGCTTTCTTT CASSLGRQGTEAFF TRBD1 TRBV9 few TRBJ1-1
TGTGCCAGCACCCAGGGAGACGTCAGTGAGCAGTTCTTC CASTQGDVSEQFF NA TRBV6-2/TRBV6-3 few TRBJ2-1
TGCAGCGTGACGACACATCTATACGAGCAGTACTTC CSVTTHLYEQYF NA TRBV29-1 NA TRBJ2-7
TGCAGCGTTGTGGGGGACAGCTCCTACAATGAGCAGTTCTTC CSVVGDSSYNEQFF TRBD1 TRBV29-1 many TRBJ2-1
TGTGCCAGCAGTTCCTTCGCCTACAGGGTTCAATACGAGCAGTACTTC CASSSFAYRVQYEQYF NA TRBV28 NA TRBJ2-7
TGTGCCAGCAGCGTCGACAGGGGTTTATCCGCGTCGCACGAGCAGTACTTC CASSVDRGLSASHEQYF TRBD1 TRBV7-2 many TRBJ2-7
TGTGCCAGCAGCGCAGTGGTCTCTGGGGCCAACGTCCTGACTTTC CASSAVVSGANVLTF NA TRBV9 NA TRBJ2-6
TGCGCCAGCAGCTTGGCCGAGGGAAACGAGCAGTACTTC CASSLAEGNEQYF NA TRBV5-1 few TRBJ2-7
TGTGCCTGGAGCATTACAGGGGCCCCGGTCGGCACCGGGGAGCTGTTTTTT CAWSITGAPVGTGELFF TRBD1 TRBV30 NA TRBJ2-2
TGTGCCAGCAGCTTCCAGGGGGAATACGAGCAGTACTTC CASSFQGEYEQYF TRBD1 TRBV7-8 many TRBJ2-7
TGTGCCAGCAGTTTAGAGGGCAGGGGGCATAATCCACCCCTCCACTTT CASSLEGRGHNPPLHF TRBD1 TRBV28 NA TRBJ1-6
TGCAGCGTTGAAGAAGCGATAGGGGGGGAGCTGTTTTTT CSVEEAIGGELFF NA TRBV29-1 many TRBJ2-2
TGTGCCAGCAGTTACAGTAGGGGGGCGAGCTCCTACAATGAGCAGTTCTTC CASSYSRGASSYNEQFF NA TRBV6-6 NA TRBJ2-1
TGTGCCAGCAGCTTAGCCAGGGGAACTGGAAACACCATATATTTT CASSLARGTGNTIYF NA TRBV7-6 NA TRBJ1-3
TGTGCCAGCAGTCGTAAGGGGGTGCCCTACGAGCAGTACTTC CASSRKGVPYEQYF NA TRBV6-5 few TRBJ2-7
TGTGCCAGCAGTTCACTAGCGGGGGGCTCCTACAATGAGCAGTTCTTC CASSSLAGGSYNEQFF TRBD2 TRBV7-9 NA TRBJ2-1